This entry lists 9 T cell receptor beta chains sequenced from one sample in a study of post-analysis software for immune sequencing data. These receptors' antigens are unknown. Study observations and caveats: TRBV5-6, TRBV5-1 and TRBV20-1 belonged to a set of about 5 TRBV segments that were more frequent in patients than controls.

Built from TCR beta cDNA, the libraries had unique molecular identifiers in them. One entry per CDR3 protein, called by TCRdb with MiXCR from the PCR reads. The profile shows about 430,000 distinct CDR3 sequences, approximately 42% of them singletons. The sample consisted of blood. The receptors stem from a girl aged 2-10 years with multiple sclerosis.

The V gene is TRBV20-1, the J gene TRBJ1-2; TRBD1 agrees at 10 bases. The germline gives CDR1 DFQATT, CDR2 SNEGSKA (reference sequence). This CDR3 is built from 14 residues. Germline trimming cut 0 bases from V and 5 bases from J; bases unmatched to any gene: 3. CDR3 residues: CSAREGTGVYGYTF. The CDR3, as DNA: TGCAGTGCTAGAGAAGGGACAGGGGTTTATGGCTACACCTTC.

This clonotype was seen more than once but under ten times. This chain links TRBV7-3 with TRBJ2-1, with 8 bases fitting TRBD2. Germline CDR1 is SGHTA and CDR2 is FQGTGA. The J segment lost 4 bases and the V segment lost 0 bases, leaving 5 bases of the junction unmatched. The CDR3 extends over 16 amino acids. CDR3 coding DNA: TGTGCCAGCAGCTTAACTTCTAGCGGGTTTTACAATGAGCAGTTCTTC. Translated: CASSLTSSGFYNEQFF. Together with reference TRBV7-3 and TRBJ2-1, the CDR3 gives the full variable domain: GAGVSQTPSNKVTEKGKYVELRCDPISGHTALYWYRQSLGQGPEFLIYFQGTGAADDSGLPNDRFFAVRPEGSVSTLKIQRTERGDSAVYLCASSLTSSGFYNEQFFGPGTRLTVL.

The chain couples TRBV7-3 to TRBJ2-1; TRBD2 matches 7 bases. CDR3 size: 13 residues. With 3 bases clipped from V and 13 bases from J, the junction kept 9 bases outside the gene matches. CDR1 SGHTA and CDR2 FQGTGA come from the germline V gene. In nucleotides, the CDR3 is TGTGCCAGCAGCTTCGGGGAGGGGCCGACCCAGTTCTTC. This encodes CASSFGEGPTQFF.

The V call is TRBV6-5, the J call TRBJ1-1; TRBD1 matches at 9 bases. This CDR3 is built from 14 residues. Germline values: CDR1 MNHEY, CDR2 SVGAGI. Losses at the gene ends were 5 bases for V and 5 bases for J; bases not matched to a gene: 6. The chain's CDR3 is CASSTGTGRTEAFF. In DNA form, the CDR3 reads TGTGCCAGCAGTACCGGGACAGGGAGAACTGAAGCTTTCTTT.

This CDR3 is CASRREWYEQFF. The CDR3 coding sequence is TGTGCCAGCAGGCGGGAGTGGTATGAGCAGTTCTTC. The chain employs TRBV28 and TRBJ2-1; 7 positions match TRBD2. Germline V gene sequence: CDR1 MDHEN, CDR2 SYDVKM. V lost 6 bases, J lost 8 bases, and 4 bases stayed unmatched. The CDR3 totals 12 residues.

The V gene is TRBV6-1, the J gene TRBJ1-5; TRBD1 agrees at 8 bases. J was trimmed by 2 bases and V by 6 bases; bases with no gene match: 6. The CDR3 is made up of 15 amino acids. The germline CDR1 and CDR2 sequences are MNHNS and SASEGT. The CDR3 DNA reads as TGTGCCAGCAGGGGGACAGGTTTTGGCAATCAGCCCCAGCATTTT. Translated: CASRGTGFGNQPQHF.

The chain combines TRBV14 with TRBJ1-2; D gene uncertain. The germline gives CDR1 SGHDN, CDR2 FVKESK. V was shortened by 0 bases and J by 4 bases, with 15 bases between the two germline ends. The CDR3 has 16 amino acids. The CDR3 DNA follows: TGTGCCAGCAGCCAAGATTATAGGCGCGGGAGCTATGGCTACACCTTC. The encoded protein is CASSQDYRRGSYGYTF.

This rearrangement joins TRBV5-1 to TRBJ2-3; D ambiguous. CDR1 and CDR2 (germline): SGHRS, YFSETQ. The CDR3 runs to 13 residues. V shed 4 bases and J shed 0 bases, with 6 bases lying between them. CDR3 protein: CASSTTSTDTQYF. DNA of the CDR3: TGCGCCAGCAGCACAACTAGCACAGATACGCAGTATTTT. The complete variable domain, with remaining parts taken from reference TRBV5-1 and TRBJ2-3, reads KAGVTQTPRYLIKTRGQQVTLSCSPISGHRSVSWYQQTPGQGLQFLFEYFSETQRNKGNFPGRFSGRQFSNSRSEMNVSTLELGDSALYLCASSTTSTDTQYFGPGTRLTVL.

The chain employs TRBV13 and TRBJ2-4; tentatively, D is TRBD1 or TRBD2 (6 bases each). The V gene's germline CDR1 is PRHDT and CDR2 FYEKMQ (reference sequence). The CDR3 covers 19 residues. Trimming pared 3 bases from V and 13 bases from J, leaving 34 bases between. The CDR3 sequence: CASSFSWDIAVRGPREQYF. The CDR3 bases are TGTGCCAGCAGCTTTAGTTGGGACATAGCCGTAAGGGGCCCTCGGGAGCAGTACTTC.